This entry lists 14 T cell receptor beta chains sequenced from one sample in a study of preoperative IRX-2 immunotherapy in early breast cancer. The table came from immunoSEQ multiplex PCR; TCRdb's copy has only in-frame clones and leaves some out. The sample carries 40,000 to 50,000 clones, 70% to 80% recorded once. Specified treatment: preoperative locoregional IRX-2 cytokine immunotherapy. Sample: tumor tissue, taken after IRX-2 immunotherapy. The receptors here all came from a human donor with breast cancer.

The DNA of the CDR3 is TGCAGCGTTGAATTGAGTAGCACAGATACGCAGTATTTT. Its translation is CSVELSSTDTQYF. The V and J genes are TRBV29-1 and TRBJ2-3; D unclear. The germline V gene encodes CDR1 SQVTM and CDR2 ANQGSEA. Trimming took 2 bases from V and 0 from J, leaving 6 bases between them. The CDR3 consists of 13 residues.

This clone was observed a handful of times. The chain links TRBV6-8 to TRBJ2-7; 8 positions agree with TRBD2. The CDR3 is 13 amino acids. Germline lookup yields CDR1 MNHGY and CDR2 SAAAGT. V shed 5 bases and J 7 bases; nucleotides not matched to a gene: 7. The CDR3 DNA reads TGTGCCAGCAGTCAAATAGCGGGAAGTGAGCAGTACTTC. This sequence encodes CASSQIAGSEQYF.

The rearrangement links TRBV7-1 to TRBJ2-6; D is possibly TRBD2 (6 bases). TRBV7-1 counts as an open reading frame of uncertain function. The V gene lost 5 bases and the J gene lost 1 base, with 9 bases spanning the gap. The CDR3 loop spans 15 amino acids. In DNA, the CDR3 is TGTGCCAGCAGCGGAGGGTTGTCTGGGGCCAACGTCCTGACTTTC. It is translated as CASSGGLSGANVLTF.

The CDR3 bases are TGTGCCAGCAGCTTAAACCCGAGTCAGAACACTGAAGCTTTCTTT. Translated: CASSLNPSQNTEAFF. The chain carries TRBV7-5 and TRBJ1-1. TRBV7-5 counts as a pseudogene. There are 15 residues in the CDR3.

V is TRBV30 and J is TRBJ2-7; either TRBD1 or TRBD2 may supply D (5 bases each). CDR1 is GTSNPN and CDR2 is SVGIG in the germline V gene (reference sequence). CDR3 length equals 12 residues. Between the trimmed V and J ends, which lost 8 bases and 4 bases, there was a span of 15 bases. CDR3 region: CATAGSSYEQYF. The CDR3 nucleotides are TGTGCCACGGCAGGGAGCTCATACGAGCAGTACTTC.

The genes are TRBV28 and TRBJ1-1, with 8 bases aligning to TRBD1. The V segment lost 5 bases and the J segment 3 bases; nucleotides outside the gene matches: 5. CDR1 and CDR2 from the germline V gene are MDHEN and SYDVKM. The CDR3 contains 14 residues. The chain's CDR3 is CASSTTGGDTEAFF. The CDR3 DNA sequence: TGTGCCAGCAGTACCACAGGGGGTGACACTGAAGCTTTCTTT.

V gene TRBV19 combines with J gene TRBJ1-5, with unresolved D. Germline V gives CDR1 LNHDA, CDR2 SQIVND (reference sequence). This CDR3 is 13 amino acids long. V lost 2 bases and J lost 2, with 4 bases in between. CDR3 sequence reads: CASSIRGNQPQHF. In nucleotides, the CDR3 is TGTGCCAGTAGTATACGGGGCAATCAGCCCCAGCATTTT.

The CDR3: CASIDLAGGHNEQFF. Written as DNA, the CDR3 is TGTGCCAGCATCGACCTAGCGGGGGGGCACAATGAGCAGTTCTTC. This rearrangement joins TRBV6-8 to TRBJ2-1, with 12 bases fitting TRBD2. CDR3 length equals 15 residues. Trimming cost V 7 bases and J 5 bases; bases outside gene matches: 6. Per the germline V gene, CDR1 is MNHGY and CDR2 is SAAAGT.

The chain combines TRBV5-1 with TRBJ2-5; 10 positions match TRBD1. CDR1 is SGHRS and CDR2 is YFSETQ in the germline V gene. The CDR3 spans 14 residues. V trimming: 3 bases; J trimming: 5 bases; junction bases outside the gene matches: 4. The chain's CDR3 is CASSWGTGVETQYF. As DNA, the CDR3 is TGCGCCAGCAGCTGGGGGACAGGGGTCGAGACCCAGTACTTC.

A word on this clone: The same CDR3 also results from other DNA sequences found in this sample. The genes are TRBV5-1 and TRBJ1-1; TRBD1 matches 7 bases. Trimming removed 4 bases from V and 1 base from J; junction bases left unmatched: 4. Per the germline V gene, CDR1 is SGHRS and CDR2 is YFSETQ. The CDR3 is made up of 14 amino acids. The CDR3 sequence: CASSRQGGNTEAFF. CDR3 DNA sequence: TGCGCCAGCAGCAGACAGGGAGGGAACACTGAAGCTTTCTTT.

This chain uses TRBV6-8 with TRBJ1-5, with 8 bases that match TRBD1. There are 17 residues in the CDR3. V lost 5 bases, J lost 1 base, and 10 bases stayed unmatched. Germline CDR1 and CDR2: MNHGY and SAAAGT. Here the CDR3 reads CASSAAQGARSNQPQHF. Here the CDR3 DNA reads TGTGCCAGCAGTGCAGCGCAGGGGGCGCGGAGCAATCAGCCCCAGCATTTT.

This clone was recorded only once. The rearrangement uses TRBV25-1 and TRBJ2-2, with 7 bases lining up with TRBD1. This CDR3 contains 15 residues. V was pared by 6 bases and J by 3 bases, with 7 bases of the junction left unmatched. Germline V gene lookup returns CDR1 MGHDK and CDR2 SYGVNS. For the CDR3, the DNA is TGTGCCAGCAGCGTGGACAGGTTCGACACCGGGGAGCTGTTTTTT. Its translation: CASSVDRFDTGELFF.

This clone was observed a single time. The chain joins TRBV6-8 to TRBJ1-6; D is perhaps TRBD1 (6 bases). The V gene lost 0 bases and the J gene lost 0 bases, with 12 bases spanning the gap. The CDR3 loop spans 18 amino acids. CDR1 is MNHGY and CDR2 is SAAAGT in the germline V gene. The CDR3 here is CASSYSRDTSSYNSPLHF. The CDR3 DNA sequence: TGTGCCAGCAGTTACTCCCGGGACACGAGCTCCTATAATTCACCCCTCCACTTT.

V usage is TRBV30 and J usage is TRBJ1-1, with D uncertain. Germline-derived CDR1 and CDR2 are GTSNPN and SVGIG (reference sequence). The CDR3 sequence is 13 residues long. V was pared by 3 bases and J by 1 base, with 9 bases between. The CDR3 DNA is TGTGCCTGGAGCAGCGCTGGGAACACTGAAGCTTTCTTT. It translates to CAWSSAGNTEAFF.